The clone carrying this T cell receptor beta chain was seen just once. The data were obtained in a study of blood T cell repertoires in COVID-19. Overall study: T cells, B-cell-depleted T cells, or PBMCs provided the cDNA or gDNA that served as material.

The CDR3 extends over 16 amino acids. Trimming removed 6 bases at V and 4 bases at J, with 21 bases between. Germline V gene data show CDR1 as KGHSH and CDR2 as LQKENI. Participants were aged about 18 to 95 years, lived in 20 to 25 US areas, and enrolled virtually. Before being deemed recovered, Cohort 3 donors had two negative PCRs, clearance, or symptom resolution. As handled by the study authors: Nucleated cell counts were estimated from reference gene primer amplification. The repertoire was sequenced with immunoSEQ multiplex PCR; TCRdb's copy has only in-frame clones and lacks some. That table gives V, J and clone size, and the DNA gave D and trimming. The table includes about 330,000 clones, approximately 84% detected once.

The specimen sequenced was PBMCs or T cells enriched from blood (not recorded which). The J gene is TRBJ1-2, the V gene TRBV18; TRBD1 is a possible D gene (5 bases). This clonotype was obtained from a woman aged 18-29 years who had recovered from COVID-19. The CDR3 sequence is CASSPSAGDSFYGYTF. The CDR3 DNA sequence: TGTGCCAGCTCCCCATCGGCTGGTGACAGCTTCTATGGCTACACCTTC.